Following are 17 T cell receptor beta chains from one sample sequenced in a study of T cells after yellow fever vaccination. Using its own MiXCR run on the 5' RACE reads, TCRdb lists one record per CDR3 protein. The sample comprises a few hundred thousand distinct CDR3 sequences, 3% to 4.5% of which are singletons, and 20% to 25% rests with the top ten. The sample in question was PBMCs, obtained 5 days after the yellow fever booster vaccination. The source of these receptors is a man in his late teens or twenties who received the YFV17D yellow fever vaccine.

V is TRBV6-2 or TRBV6-3 and J is TRBJ1-5; tentatively, D is TRBD1 (5 bases). V lost 8 bases and J lost 5, with 13 bases in between. Germline-derived CDR1 and CDR2 are MNHEY and SVGEGT. CDR3 size: 13 residues. The CDR3 is CASGWTLDQPQHF. The CDR3 region has the DNA TGTGCCAGCGGATGGACACTGGATCAGCCCCAGCATTTT.

In its sample, this clonotype was seen a few times. V is TRBV6-5 and J is TRBJ1-4, with D unresolved. V was pared by 3 bases and J by 4 bases, with 9 bases between. This CDR3 is built from 14 residues. Germline CDR1 MNHEY, CDR2 SVGAGI. This chain's CDR3 is CASSYRVLNEKLFF. The CDR3 DNA sequence: TGTGCCAGCAGTTATAGGGTCCTTAATGAAAAACTGTTTTTT.

V gene TRBV27 combines with J gene TRBJ2-6, with TRBD1 matching 7 bases. The CDR3 is made up of 14 amino acids. With 6 bases clipped from V and 6 bases from J, the junction kept 5 bases outside the gene matches. Germline CDR1 MNHEY, CDR2 SMNVEV (reference sequence). Here the CDR3 DNA reads TGTGCCAGCAGGGCCGGGACAGAGGCCAACGTCCTGACTTTC. This sequence encodes CASRAGTEANVLTF.

V usage is TRBV5-4 and J usage is TRBJ2-3; D is unclear. Trimming pared 7 bases from V and 2 bases from J, leaving 8 bases between. Germline V lookup: CDR1 SGHNT, CDR2 YYREEE (reference sequence). This CDR3 contains 12 residues. The CDR3 protein is CASGSTTDTQYF. CDR3 DNA: TGTGCCAGCGGCTCGACCACAGATACGCAGTATTTT.

The rearrangement links TRBV5-1 to TRBJ1-6, with D uncertain. Trimming cost V 8 bases and J 7 bases, with 13 bases left between them. Germline V gene sequence: CDR1 SGHRS, CDR2 YFSETQ. The CDR3 extends over 13 amino acids. This CDR3 is CASRVFGNSPLHF. The DNA for the CDR3 is TGCGCCAGTAGAGTATTCGGGAATTCACCCCTCCACTTT.

Ten or more counts support this clonotype. J is TRBJ2-7 and V is TRBV12-3 or TRBV12-4; the D gene is possibly TRBD1 (6 bases). The CDR3 loop spans 14 amino acids. V was trimmed by 6 bases and J by 1 base, leaving 13 bases between them. The DNA for the CDR3 is TGTGCCAGCAGCCTCAGGGGTCTGTCCTACGAGCAGTACTTC. Protein product: CASSLRGLSYEQYF.

The V gene is TRBV7-6, the J gene TRBJ2-7; a weak D match, TRBD2 (7 bases). V was cut by 3 bases and J by 4 bases, with 16 bases left in between. The CDR3 covers 15 residues. CDR1 SGHVS and CDR2 FNYEAQ come from the germline V gene. CDR3 region: CASSLRGGDRYEQYF. CDR3 DNA: TGTGCCAGCAGCTTGAGGGGGGGCGACCGGTACGAGCAGTACTTC.

The V call is TRBV6-1, the J call TRBJ2-3; TRBD1 is a possible D gene (6 bases). V dropped 6 bases and J dropped 2 bases, with 18 bases sitting between them. The germline V gene encodes CDR1 MNHNS and CDR2 SASEGT. The CDR3 is made up of 16 amino acids. The CDR3 spells CASRPAEDRVTDTQYF. The DNA of the CDR3 is TGTGCCAGCAGGCCGGCTGAGGACAGAGTCACAGATACGCAGTATTTT.

At least ten counts were recorded for this clonotype. The chain joins TRBV6-2 or TRBV6-3 to TRBJ2-2; D may be TRBD2 (7 bases). The CDR3 sequence is 16 residues long. Deletions cut 5 bases from V and 4 bases from J, with 17 bases between. CDR1 and CDR2 from the germline V gene are MNHEY and SVGEGT. The CDR3 is CASSRGWRGLTGELFF. The CDR3 nucleotides read TGTGCCAGCAGTAGGGGTTGGCGGGGGCTCACCGGGGAGCTGTTTTTT.

The sample holds many counts of this clonotype. The rearrangement joins TRBV12-3 or TRBV12-4 to TRBJ1-2, with 7 positions matching TRBD1. V shed 5 bases, J shed 7 bases, and the junction held 10 bases outside the gene matches. This CDR3 spans 14 amino acids. CDR3 in DNA: TGTGCCAGCAGTCCTTCGGAGGGGGCCGGTGGCTACACCTTC. Translated: CASSPSEGAGGYTF.

This clonotype was seen more than once but under ten times. V gene TRBV15 combines with J gene TRBJ2-1; the match to TRBD1 covers 8 bases. J lost 5 bases, V lost 0 bases, and 9 bases had no gene match. The length of the CDR3 is 17 residues. Looked up from germline, CDR1 is LNHNV and CDR2 is YYDKDF (reference sequence). CDR3 sequence (DNA): TGTGCCACCAGCAGAGATCGTGGGCAGGGGGCTCACAATGAGCAGTTCTTC. Its translation is CATSRDRGQGAHNEQFF.

This clonotype showed up many times. The gene calls are TRBV20-1 and TRBJ2-5; D possibly corresponds to TRBD1 (5 bases). V lost 2 bases, J lost 4 bases, and 5 bases lay in between. CDR1 is DFQATT and CDR2 is SNEGSKA in the germline V gene (reference sequence). The CDR3 covers 11 residues. CDR3: CSARQGETQYF. The CDR3 coding sequence is TGCAGTGCTAGACAGGGAGAGACCCAGTACTTC.

The V gene is TRBV5-1, the J gene TRBJ1-2, with D unresolved. Trimming removed 2 bases from V and 4 bases from J, with 12 bases in between. The CDR3 covers 14 residues. Germline V gives CDR1 SGHRS, CDR2 YFSETQ. The CDR3 here is CASSLGMSSYGYTF. For the CDR3, the DNA is TGCGCCAGCAGCTTAGGGATGTCTTCCTATGGCTACACCTTC.

CDR3 nucleotide sequence: TGTGCCAGCAGCCCACACCAGGGGGAGCTGTTTTTT. Protein product: CASSPHQGELFF. The rearrangement uses TRBV12-3 or TRBV12-4 and TRBJ2-2; D remains unclear. CDR3 length: 12 residues. With 6 bases removed from V and 8 bases from J, the gap between germline ends came to 10 bases.

This clonotype was detected a few times. The chain recombines TRBV6-5 with TRBJ1-5, with D maybe TRBD1 (6 bases). This CDR3 comprises 15 residues. Germline assignment: CDR1 MNHEY and CDR2 SVGAGI. Between the trimmed V and J ends, which lost 0 bases and 6 bases, there was a span of 12 bases. CDR3 in DNA: TGTGCCAGCAGTTACTCACAACAGGGCAGTCAGCCCCAGCATTTT. It encodes CASSYSQQGSQPQHF.

This clonotype was recorded many times. The CDR3 bases are TGTGCCAGCAGCAGAGATCCGGGACTAGCGGGGGGCGACCCCTCCTACGAGCAGTACTTC. Translating it yields CASSRDPGLAGGDPSYEQYF. The gene calls are TRBV3-1 and TRBJ2-7; 15 bases line up with TRBD2. With 5 bases clipped from V and 0 bases from J, the junction kept 14 bases outside the gene matches. CDR1 is LGHDT, CDR2 YNNKEL, per germline (reference sequence). This CDR3 has 20 amino acids.

The rearrangement uses TRBV5-1 and TRBJ2-2; 14 bases are a match to TRBD2. Germline CDR1 reads SGHRS; CDR2 reads YFSETQ. The junction had 2 bases not matched to a gene; V was cut back by 4 bases and J by 6 bases. The CDR3 runs to 15 residues. For the CDR3, the DNA is TGCGCCAGCAGCGGGACTAGCGGGGGAGCCGGGGAGCTGTTTTTT. Protein: CASSGTSGGAGELFF.